This is a list of T cell receptor beta chains from one sample in a study of blood T cell dynamics during melanoma immunotherapy. Here immunoSEQ multiplex PCR was the method, and the copy in TCRdb shows in-frame clones only, minus some. The sample holds about 7,000 clones, approximately 77% seen once. Specimen: blood, collected from a patient treated with checkpoint blockade. All receptors come from a human donor with melanoma. Each CDR3 is given with its conserved first and last residue. The D gene is left open where the match is weak. The listing skips clone size in some rows; elsewhere it reads once, few, many or a size class.

>TRBD1|TRBJ2-7|TRBV7-2|-
TGTGCCAGCAGCTTGGGGACAGGACCAGCCTACGAGCAGTACTTC
CASSLGTGPAYEQYF
>-|TRBJ2-4|TRBV9|-
TGTGCCAGCAGCGTAGTAGATGATGGGGCCAAAAACATTCAGTACTTC
CASSVVDDGAKNIQYF
>-|TRBJ2-3|TRBV5-4|-
TGTGCCAGCAGCCCGCCGGCGAGGGGGGCAGATACGCAGTATTTT
CASSPPARGADTQYF
>-|TRBJ2-1|TRBV6-6|-
TGTGCCAGCAGGCCCCCTTCCAGCTCCTACAATGAGCAGTTCTTC
CASRPPSSSYNEQFF
>-|TRBJ2-3|TRBV6-1|-
TGTGCCAGCAGTACCACGTGGAAGGATACGCAGTATTTT
CASSTTWKDTQYF
>TRBD1|TRBJ2-7|TRBV19|-
TGTGCCAGTAGGGACAGGGGTTCCTACGAGCAGTACTTC
CASRDRGSYEQYF
>-|TRBJ2-4|TRBV7-9|-
TGTGCCAGCAGCTCTTCTGGGGGAGCCAAAAACATTCAGTACTTC
CASSSSGGAKNIQYF
>-|TRBJ1-2|TRBV7-8|-
TGTGCCAGCAGCTTAGCGGCAGGGATGCACTATGGCTACACCTTC
CASSLAAGMHYGYTF
>TRBD1|TRBJ2-7|TRBV7-6|-
TGTGCCAGCAGCATCCGAGGACAGGGGGCCTACGAGCAGTACTTC
CASSIRGQGAYEQYF
>-|TRBJ2-7|TRBV30|once
TGTGCCTGGAGTGTCGCAGGGAGATTCTACGAGCAGTACTTC
CAWSVAGRFYEQYF
>TRBD2|TRBJ2-3|TRBV2|-
TGTGCCAGCAGTGAAAGGGCTAGCGGTAGCACAGATACGCAGTATTTT
CASSERASGSTDTQYF
>-|TRBJ1-2|TRBV9|-
TGTGCCAGCAGCGTAGATTCCCGCGTTGTGGGGGGCTACACCTTC
CASSVDSRVVGGYTF
>-|TRBJ1-4|TRBV6-5|-
TGTGCCAGCAGTTTGAGGCAGGCCACTAATGAAAAACTGTTTTTT
CASSLRQATNEKLFF
>-|TRBJ1-2|TRBV25-1|-
TGTGCCAGCAGTTACTCGATAGTGGGAAAGACCTATGGCTACACCTTC
CASSYSIVGKTYGYTF
>TRBD1|TRBJ1-1|TRBV10-2|few
TGCGCCAGCAGGGGACAGGGGGAAGAGGGCACTGAAGCTTTCTTT
CASRGQGEEGTEAFF
>TRBD1|TRBJ2-7|TRBV6-1|-
TGTGCCAGCAGTGAGGACAGGGACCACGAGCAGTACTTC
CASSEDRDHEQYF
>-|TRBJ2-2|TRBV30|-
TGTGCCTGCCCCAGGGTCAGGGACACCGGGGAGCTGTTTTTT
CACPRVRDTGELFF
>TRBD2|TRBJ2-3|TRBV2|-
TGTGCCAGCTGGAGCGGGGGGGCAGCAGATACGCAGTATTTT
CASWSGGAADTQYF